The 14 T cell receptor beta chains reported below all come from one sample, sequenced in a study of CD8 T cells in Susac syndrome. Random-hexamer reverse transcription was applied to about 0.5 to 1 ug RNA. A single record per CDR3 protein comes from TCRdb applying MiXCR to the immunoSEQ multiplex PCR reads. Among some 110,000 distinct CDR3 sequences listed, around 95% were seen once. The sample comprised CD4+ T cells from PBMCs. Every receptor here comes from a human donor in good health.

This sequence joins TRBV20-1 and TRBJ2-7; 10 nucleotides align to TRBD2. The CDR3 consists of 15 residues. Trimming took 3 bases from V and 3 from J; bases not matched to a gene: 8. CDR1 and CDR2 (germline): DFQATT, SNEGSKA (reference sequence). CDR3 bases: TGCAGTGCTAGGGTCAGCGGGAGGGCCGACTACGAGCAGTACTTC. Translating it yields CSARVSGRADYEQYF.

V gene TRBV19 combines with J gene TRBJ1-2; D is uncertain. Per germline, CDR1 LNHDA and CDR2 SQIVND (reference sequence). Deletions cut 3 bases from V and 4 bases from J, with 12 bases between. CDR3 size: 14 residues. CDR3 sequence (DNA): TGTGCCAGTAGTATTAAACACAGAATCTATGGCTACACCTTC. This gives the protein CASSIKHRIYGYTF.

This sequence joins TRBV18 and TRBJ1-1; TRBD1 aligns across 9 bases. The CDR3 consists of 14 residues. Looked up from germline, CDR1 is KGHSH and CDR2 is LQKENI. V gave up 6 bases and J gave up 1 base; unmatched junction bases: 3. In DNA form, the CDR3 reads TGTGCCAGCTCTACAGGGGGCGGGAACACTGAAGCTTTCTTT. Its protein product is CASSTGGGNTEAFF.

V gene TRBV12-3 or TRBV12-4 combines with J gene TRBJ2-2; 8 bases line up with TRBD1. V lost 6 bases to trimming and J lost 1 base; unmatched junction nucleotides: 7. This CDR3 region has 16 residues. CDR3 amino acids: CASSRGQGWNTGELFF. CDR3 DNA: TGTGCCAGCAGCCGCGGACAGGGCTGGAACACCGGGGAGCTGTTTTTT.

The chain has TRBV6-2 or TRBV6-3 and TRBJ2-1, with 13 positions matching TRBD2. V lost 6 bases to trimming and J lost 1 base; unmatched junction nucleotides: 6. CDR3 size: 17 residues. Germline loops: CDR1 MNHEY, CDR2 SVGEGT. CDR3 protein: CASSGLAGEGSYNEQFF. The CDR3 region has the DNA TGTGCCAGCAGCGGACTAGCGGGAGAAGGGTCCTACAATGAGCAGTTCTTC.

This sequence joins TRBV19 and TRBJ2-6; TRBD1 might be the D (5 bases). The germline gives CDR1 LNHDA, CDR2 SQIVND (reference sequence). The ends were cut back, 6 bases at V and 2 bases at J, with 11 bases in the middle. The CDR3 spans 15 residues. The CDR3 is CASSQGRAGANVLTF. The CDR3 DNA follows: TGTGCCAGTAGCCAAGGCAGGGCTGGGGCCAACGTCCTGACTTTC.

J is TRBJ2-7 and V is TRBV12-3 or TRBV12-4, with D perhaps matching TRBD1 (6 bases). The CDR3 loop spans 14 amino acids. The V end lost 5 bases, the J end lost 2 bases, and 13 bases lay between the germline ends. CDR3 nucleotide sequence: TGTGCCAGCAGTCCTGGGACACCACCCTACGAGCAGTACTTC. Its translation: CASSPGTPPYEQYF.

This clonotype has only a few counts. The CDR3 sequence is CSARPGPTNQPQHF. The DNA of the CDR3 is TGCAGTGCTAGGCCGGGACCCACGAATCAGCCCCAGCATTTT. This sequence joins TRBV20-1 and TRBJ1-5; possible D gene TRBD1, 5 bases. The CDR3 totals 14 residues. V gave up 3 bases and J gave up 4 bases, with 13 bases separating them. Germline CDR1 and CDR2: DFQATT and SNEGSKA (reference sequence).

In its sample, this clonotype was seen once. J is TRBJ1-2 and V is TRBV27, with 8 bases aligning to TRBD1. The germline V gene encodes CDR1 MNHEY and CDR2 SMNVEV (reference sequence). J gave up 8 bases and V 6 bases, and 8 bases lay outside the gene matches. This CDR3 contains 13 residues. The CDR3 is CASRLTGGEGYTF. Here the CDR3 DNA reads TGTGCCAGCAGACTCACAGGGGGTGAGGGCTACACCTTC.

The CDR3 DNA reads TGCAGTGCTAGATCCGACAGGTACACTGAAGCTTTCTTT. Translated, it gives CSARSDRYTEAFF. The chain links TRBV20-1 to TRBJ1-1; tentatively, D is TRBD1 (6 bases). This CDR3 is 13 amino acids long. V was trimmed by 2 bases and J by 3 bases, leaving 10 bases between them. Looked up from germline, CDR1 is DFQATT and CDR2 is SNEGSKA (reference sequence).

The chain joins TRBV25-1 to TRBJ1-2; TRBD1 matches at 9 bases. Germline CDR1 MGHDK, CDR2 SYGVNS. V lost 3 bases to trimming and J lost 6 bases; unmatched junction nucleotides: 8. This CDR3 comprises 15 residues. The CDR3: CASSDPSGTGNGYTF. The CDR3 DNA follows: TGTGCCAGCAGTGACCCATCCGGGACAGGGAATGGCTACACCTTC.

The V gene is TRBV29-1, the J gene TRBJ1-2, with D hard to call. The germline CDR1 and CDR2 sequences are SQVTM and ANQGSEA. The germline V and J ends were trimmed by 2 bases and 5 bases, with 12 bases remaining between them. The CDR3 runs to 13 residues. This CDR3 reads CSVESVPTYGYTF. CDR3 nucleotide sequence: TGCAGCGTTGAATCCGTACCTACATATGGCTACACCTTC.

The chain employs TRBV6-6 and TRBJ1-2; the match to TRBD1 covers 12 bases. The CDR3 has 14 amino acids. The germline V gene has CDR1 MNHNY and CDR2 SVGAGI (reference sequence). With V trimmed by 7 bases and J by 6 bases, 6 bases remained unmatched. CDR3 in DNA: TGTGCCAGCATCGGGACAGGGGGCAGGGATGGCTACACCTTC. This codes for CASIGTGGRDGYTF.

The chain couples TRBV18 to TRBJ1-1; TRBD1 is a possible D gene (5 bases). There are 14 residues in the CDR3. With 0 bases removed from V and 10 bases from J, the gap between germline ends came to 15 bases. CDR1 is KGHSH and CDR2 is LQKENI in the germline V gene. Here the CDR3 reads CASSPPEPRVLAFF. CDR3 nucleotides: TGTGCCAGCTCACCACCGGAACCCAGGGTATTAGCTTTCTTT.